The clone carrying this TCR beta chain was recorded once. Its antigen remains unknown. The V end was cut by 0 bases, the J end by 2 bases, with 13 bases between. The CDR3 sequence is 16 residues long. CDR1 is LGHNA, CDR2 YSLEER, per germline. Staining with CD27 and CD45RA was used to define memory subsets for TEMRA sorting. Among the cells sequenced were both total CD8+ and sorted CD8+ TEMRA cells. This sample was taken from a study of CD8 T cells in Susac syndrome. Regarding the study as a whole: Expansion of Susac CD8+ clones peaked in TEMRA cells and in active patients. Total CD8+ repertoires held 15 to 20 Susac-specific public clones, while CD8+ TEMRA repertoires held five or six.

Random hexamers were used to reverse transcribe about 0.5 to 1 ug of RNA. Coverage of TCR beta CDR3 amplification by immunoSEQ multiplex PCR extended to 54 Vbeta and 13 Jbeta. Each CDR3 protein gets one entry after TCRdb re-called the immunoSEQ multiplex PCR reads with MiXCR. The table lists about 2,000 distinct CDR3 sequences, under 75% of them singletons. The source is a human donor with Susac syndrome. The sequencing input was CD8+ TEMRA cells from PBMCs. Subset defined: FACS-sorted terminally differentiated effector memory CD8+ T cells re-expressing CD45RA (CD8+ TEMRA). The chain couples TRBV4-3 to TRBJ2-5; D is unresolved. The CDR3 sequence is CASSQEDSSEQETQYF. The DNA of the CDR3 is TGCGCCAGCAGCCAAGAAGATAGCTCTGAACAAGAGACCCAGTACTTC.